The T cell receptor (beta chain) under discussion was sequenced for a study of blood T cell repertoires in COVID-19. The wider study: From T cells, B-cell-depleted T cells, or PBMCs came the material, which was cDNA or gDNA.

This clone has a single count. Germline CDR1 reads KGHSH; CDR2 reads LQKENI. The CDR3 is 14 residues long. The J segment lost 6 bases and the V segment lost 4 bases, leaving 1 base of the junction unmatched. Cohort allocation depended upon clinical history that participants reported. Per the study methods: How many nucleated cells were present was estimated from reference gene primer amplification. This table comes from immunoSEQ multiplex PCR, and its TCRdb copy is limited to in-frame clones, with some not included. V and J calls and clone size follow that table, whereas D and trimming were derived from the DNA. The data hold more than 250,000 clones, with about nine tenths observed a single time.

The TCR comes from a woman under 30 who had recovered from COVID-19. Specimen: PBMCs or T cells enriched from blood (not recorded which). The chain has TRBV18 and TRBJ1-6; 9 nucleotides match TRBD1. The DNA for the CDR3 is TGTGCCAGCTCACGGGACAGGGCTAATTCACCCCTCCACTTT. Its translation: CASSRDRANSPLHF.